This T cell receptor beta chain was captured in a study of blood T cell repertoires in COVID-19. Study as a whole: There were acute and convalescent COVID-19 samples, and they came from the United States, Italy and Spain. PBMCs, B-cell-depleted T cells, or T cells were the source of the cDNA or gDNA that made up the material.

Original processing notes: The authors estimated nucleated cell counts from reference gene primer amplification. Sequencing was performed with immunoSEQ multiplex PCR; in TCRdb, only in-frame clones are kept and a portion is missing. The DNA gave D and trimming, while V, J and clone size come from that table. The data show 300,000 to 400,000 clones, around 87% seen once. V lost 4 bases, J lost 6 bases, and 6 bases stayed unmatched. CDR1 is SGHNT, CDR2 YENEEA, per germline. The CDR3 runs to 14 residues. The sequenced sample was peripheral blood. The source of this sequence is a woman in her fifties or sixties who had recovered from COVID-19. The V call is TRBV11-3, the J call TRBJ2-1; TRBD1 matches at 7 bases. The CDR3 DNA reads TGTGCCAGCAGCTCGAGGGACAGACCCAATGAGCAGTTCTTC. Protein sequence: CASSSRDRPNEQFF.